This TCR beta chain was documented in a study of CD8 T cells in Susac syndrome. This CDR3 region has 14 residues. Germline V gene data show CDR1 as MNHEY and CDR2 as SMNVEV (reference sequence). Losses at the gene ends were 6 bases for V and 7 bases for J; bases not matched to a gene: 9. Random hexamers were used to reverse transcribe the RNA input (0.5 to 1 ug). From the immunoSEQ multiplex PCR reads, TCRdb called clonotypes with MiXCR, one entry per CDR3 protein. The repertoire holds about 66,000 distinct CDR3 sequences, with approximately 94% as singletons. Sequencing of TCR beta drew on CD8+ and CD4+ T cells from blood.

The receptor comes from a human donor with multiple sclerosis. Sequenced material: CD8+ T cells from PBMCs. The chain joins TRBV27 to TRBJ1-2; TRBD1 matches 9 bases. CDR3 protein: CASRNTGGASGYTF. CDR3 in DNA: TGTGCCAGCAGAAATACAGGGGGCGCGTCTGGCTACACCTTC.